This TCR beta chain was documented in a study of PD-1 blockade in classical Hodgkin lymphoma. Overall study: Patients were treated with nivolumab at 3 mg/kg, and this was given intravenously every 2 weeks.

The method was immunoSEQ multiplex PCR; TCRdb's version includes in-frame clones alone and lacks a portion of them. This repertoire shows about 61,000 clones, 87% found once; its top ten account for about 8.1%. In regard to this clone: What it recognizes is unknown.

Study results and caveats: By C4D1 there was a significant rise in CD4+ TCR diversity but not in CD8+ TCR diversity. As was reported, newly diagnosed patients showed lower baseline TCR diversity than healthy donors did. Complete responders started with a diversity level that resembled newly diagnosed patients at baseline.

Time point here: cycle 4 day 1 (C4D1), after 6 weeks of nivolumab. Following autologous stem cell transplantation, relapse occurred in every patient, and exposure to brentuximab vedotin varied. This CDR3 has 14 residues. Germline CDR1 is SGHRS and CDR2 is YFSETQ. The V segment lost 9 bases and the J segment 4 bases; nucleotides outside the gene matches: 10. This clonotype originated in a human donor with classical Hodgkin lymphoma. The chain couples TRBV5-1 to TRBJ2-1; 7 bases match TRBD1. Sequenced material: peripheral blood mononuclear cells (PBMCs), taken before the fourth cycle of nivolumab. The CDR3 protein is CATTLQGSYNEQFF. DNA for the CDR3: TGCGCCACCACTTTACAGGGGTCGTACAATGAGCAGTTCTTC.